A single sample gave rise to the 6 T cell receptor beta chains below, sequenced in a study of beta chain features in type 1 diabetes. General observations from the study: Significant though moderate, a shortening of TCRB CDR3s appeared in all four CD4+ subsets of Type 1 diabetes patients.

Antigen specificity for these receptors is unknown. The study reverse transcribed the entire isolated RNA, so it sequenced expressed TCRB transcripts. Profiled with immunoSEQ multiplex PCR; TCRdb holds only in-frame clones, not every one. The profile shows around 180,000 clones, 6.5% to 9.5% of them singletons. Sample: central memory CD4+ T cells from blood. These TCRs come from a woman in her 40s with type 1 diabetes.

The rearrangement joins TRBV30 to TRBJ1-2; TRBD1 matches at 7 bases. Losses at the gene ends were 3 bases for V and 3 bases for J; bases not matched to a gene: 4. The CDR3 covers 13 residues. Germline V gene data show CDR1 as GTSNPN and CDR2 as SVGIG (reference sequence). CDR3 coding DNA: TGTGCCTGGAGCCTACAGGGGCACTATGGCTACACCTTC. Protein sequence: CAWSLQGHYGYTF.

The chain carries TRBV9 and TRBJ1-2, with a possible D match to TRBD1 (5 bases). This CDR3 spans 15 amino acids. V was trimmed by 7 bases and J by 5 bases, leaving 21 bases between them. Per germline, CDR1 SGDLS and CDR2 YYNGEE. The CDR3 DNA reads TGTGCCAGCTCGTCGGGGGATAGGAGTAGATATGGCTACACCTTC. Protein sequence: CASSSGDRSRYGYTF.

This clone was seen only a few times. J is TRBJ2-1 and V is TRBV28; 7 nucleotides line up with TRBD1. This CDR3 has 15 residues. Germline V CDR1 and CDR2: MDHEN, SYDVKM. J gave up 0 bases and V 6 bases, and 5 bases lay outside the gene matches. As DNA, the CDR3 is TGTGCCAGCAGAGGGACAGCCAGCTCCTACAATGAGCAGTTCTTC. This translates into CASRGTASSYNEQFF.

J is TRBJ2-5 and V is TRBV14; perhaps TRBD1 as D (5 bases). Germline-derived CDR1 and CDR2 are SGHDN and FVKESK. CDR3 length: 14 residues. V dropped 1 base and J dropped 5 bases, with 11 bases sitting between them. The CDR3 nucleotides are TGTGCCAGCAGCCAAGCTAAGGGGCCCGAGACCCAGTACTTC. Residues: CASSQAKGPETQYF. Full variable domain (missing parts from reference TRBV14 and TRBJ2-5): EAGVTQFPSHSVIEKGQTVTLRCDPISGHDNLYWYRRVMGKEIKFLLHFVKESKQDESGMPNNRFLAERTGGTYSTLKVQPAELEDSGVYFCASSQAKGPETQYFGPGTRLLVL.

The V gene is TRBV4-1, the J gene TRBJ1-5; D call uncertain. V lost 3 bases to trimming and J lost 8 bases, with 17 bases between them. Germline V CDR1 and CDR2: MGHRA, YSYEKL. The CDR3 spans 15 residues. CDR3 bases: TGCGCCAGCAGCCAGCAAGCTCTCCAGAGGGAGCCCCAGCATTTT. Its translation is CASSQQALQREPQHF.

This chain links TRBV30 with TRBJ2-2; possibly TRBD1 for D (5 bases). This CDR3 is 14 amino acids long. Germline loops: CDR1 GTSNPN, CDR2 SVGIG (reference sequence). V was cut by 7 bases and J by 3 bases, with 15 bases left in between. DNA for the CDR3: TGTGCCTTTGCGCAGGGAACTTACACCGGGGAGCTGTTTTTT. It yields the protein CAFAQGTYTGELFF.